The 28 T cell receptor beta chains presented below share a single source sample, sequenced in a study of blood T cell repertoires in COVID-19 (dated by TCRdb to 2018 to 2021). Libraries were built with the immunoSEQ multiplex PCR assay. The source is immuneACCESS, and TCRdb retained only in-frame sequences with V and J called. Part of the clones is not carried over; for the studies checked, unresolved V genes explain less than half of this, and the remainder is unexplained. A total of fewer than 150,000 clones appear in this sample, over 80% of them only once. Clones ranked in the top ten supply 4.6% of the sample. Sequencing used peripheral blood. The origin of the receptors is a woman aged 50 to 65 with acute or convalescent COVID-19.

The V gene is TRBV4-1, the J gene TRBJ2-1; TRBD2 aligns across 9 bases. Per the germline V gene, CDR1 is MGHRA and CDR2 is YSYEKL. The junction had 9 bases not matched to a gene; V was cut back by 4 bases and J by 8 bases. CDR3 length: 15 amino acids. In DNA, the CDR3 is TGCGCCAGCAGCCGTGGTCTTAGCGGGAGAGATGAGCAGTTCTTC. Protein sequence: CASSRGLSGRDEQFF.

This clone was seen just once. V is TRBV6-5 and J is TRBJ1-1; D gene unclear. V gave up 0 bases and J gave up 5 bases, with 13 bases separating them. Germline assignment: CDR1 MNHEY and CDR2 SVGAGI. The CDR3 has 15 amino acids. CDR3 in DNA: TGTGCCAGCAGTTACTCATTCGCGGGGAGGACTGAAGCTTTCTTT. It encodes CASSYSFAGRTEAFF.

The rearrangement uses TRBV27 and TRBJ1-6; 9 bases match TRBD1. Germline V gene data show CDR1 as MNHEY and CDR2 as SMNVEV (reference sequence). The length of the CDR3 is 18 residues. J was trimmed by 5 bases and V by 5 bases; bases with no gene match: 13. In DNA, the CDR3 is TGTGCCAGCAGTCCCCTCTGGAGGGACAGGGCAAATAATTCACCCCTCCACTTT. Protein product: CASSPLWRDRANNSPLHF.

This clone occurred once. The J gene is TRBJ2-1, the V gene TRBV14, with 8 nucleotides matching TRBD1. V dropped 4 bases and J dropped 5; count of bases not matched to a gene: 10. The CDR3 loop spans 16 amino acids. CDR1 and CDR2 (germline): SGHDN, FVKESK. CDR3 residues: CASSPLGRTGNNEQFF. Written as DNA, the CDR3 is TGTGCCAGCAGCCCACTAGGCAGGACAGGGAACAATGAGCAGTTCTTC.

This clone was detected once. Here the CDR3 reads CASSLRPGSENGYTF. The CDR3 region has the DNA TGTGCCAGCAGCTTGAGGCCGGGATCGGAAAATGGCTACACCTTC. V usage is TRBV5-4 and J usage is TRBJ1-2; no reliable D call. V was cut by 1 base and J by 6 bases, with 16 bases left in between. The CDR3 has 15 residues. Germline V gives CDR1 SGHNT, CDR2 YYREEE (reference sequence). The whole variable domain, filled in from reference TRBV5-4 and TRBJ1-2, reads ETGVTQSPTHLIKTRGQQVTLRCSSQSGHNTVSWYQQALGQGPQFIFQYYREEENGRGNFPPRFSGLQFPNYSSELNVNALELDDSALYLCASSLRPGSENGYTFGSGTRLTVV.

The chain joins TRBV2 to TRBJ1-4; D may be TRBD1 (5 bases). V shed 2 bases and J shed 3 bases, with 16 bases lying between them. Germline V lookup: CDR1 SNHLY, CDR2 FYNNEI. This CDR3 has 17 amino acids. The CDR3 DNA is TGTGCCAGCAGTGAATCCGCAGGGAGGTTGGCTAATGAAAAACTGTTTTTT. Encoded protein: CASSESAGRLANEKLFF.

V gene TRBV29-1 combines with J gene TRBJ2-2; 7 positions agree with TRBD2. The length of the CDR3 is 13 residues. Germline CDR1 and CDR2: SQVTM and ANQGSEA. J lost 6 bases, V lost 3 bases, and 4 bases had no gene match. CDR3 in amino acids: CSVDGGRAGELFF. CDR3 DNA sequence: TGCAGCGTTGACGGGGGGAGGGCCGGGGAGCTGTTTTTT.

The chain combines TRBV5-8 with TRBJ1-1; D call uncertain. This CDR3 has 13 amino acids. Per the germline V gene, CDR1 is SGHTS and CDR2 is YDEGEE. Trimming removed 0 bases from V and 2 bases from J, with 5 bases in between. The CDR3 region has the DNA TGTGCCAGCAGCTTGGCAGATAACACTGAAGCTTTCTTT. It encodes CASSLADNTEAFF. Filled out from reference TRBV5-8 and TRBJ1-1, the complete variable domain reads EAGVTQSPTHLIKTRGQQATLRCSPISGHTSVYWYQQALGLGLQFLLWYDEGEERNRGNFPPRFSGRQFPNYSSELNVNALELEDSALYLCASSLADNTEAFFGQGTRLTVV.

CDR3 nucleotide sequence: TGTGCCAGCAGCTTCAAGGGGACTAGAGACACTGAAGCTTTCTTT. This gives the protein CASSFKGTRDTEAFF. This chain uses TRBV5-6 with TRBJ1-1; perhaps TRBD1 as D (5 bases). Between the trimmed V and J ends, which lost 2 bases and 3 bases, there was a span of 14 bases. The germline CDR1 and CDR2 sequences are SGHDT and YYEEEE. This CDR3 has 15 amino acids.

The chain links TRBV19 to TRBJ1-1; the D gene is possibly TRBD1 (5 bases). The CDR3 has 16 residues. Germline V lookup: CDR1 LNHDA, CDR2 SQIVND (reference sequence). The V gene lost 2 bases and the J gene lost 0 bases, with 13 bases spanning the gap. The CDR3 region is CASSIPHRGLNTEAFF. The DNA for the CDR3 is TGTGCCAGTAGTATACCGCACCGGGGGTTGAACACTGAAGCTTTCTTT.

This chain joins TRBV28 and TRBJ2-3; TRBD2 might be the D (7 bases). CDR3 length: 19 residues. Trimming cost V 8 bases and J 2 bases, with 29 bases left between them. CDR1 is MDHEN and CDR2 is SYDVKM in the germline V gene. Written as DNA, the CDR3 is TGTGCCAGCGCCCTCCCCCGGGGGGCCGCCACCTATTCCACAGATACGCAGTATTTT. Protein product: CASALPRGAATYSTDTQYF. The whole variable domain, filled in from reference TRBV28 and TRBJ2-3, reads DVKVTQSSRYLVKRTGEKVFLECVQDMDHENMFWYRQDPGLGLRLIYFSYDVKMKEKGDIPEGYSVSREKKERFSLILESASTNQTSMYLCASALPRGAATYSTDTQYFGPGTRLTVL.

The J gene is TRBJ1-1, the V gene TRBV6-1; TRBD1 aligns across 7 bases. The V gene's germline CDR1 is MNHNS and CDR2 SASEGT. Unmatched junction bases numbered 5, after V lost 2 bases and J lost 5 bases. CDR3 length: 14 residues. Written as DNA, the CDR3 is TGTGCCAGCAGTGAACGGGACAGTCGGACTGAAGCTTTCTTT. Translating it yields CASSERDSRTEAFF.

The CDR3 DNA is TGCGCCAGCAGCTTCAGACTAGCGGGGGATGAGCAGTTCTTC. Protein sequence: CASSFRLAGDEQFF. V is TRBV5-1 and J is TRBJ2-1; TRBD2 matches at 12 bases. Germline V lookup: CDR1 SGHRS, CDR2 YFSETQ. V shed 2 bases and J 8 bases; nucleotides not matched to a gene: 2. The CDR3 contains 14 residues.

This clone was found once. CDR3 in DNA: TGCGCCAGCAGCTGGGACAGTGATAACACTGAAGCTTTCTTT. It yields the protein CASSWDSDNTEAFF. This chain connects TRBV5-1 to TRBJ1-1; 7 bases line up with TRBD1. J lost 2 bases, V lost 3 bases, and 4 bases had no gene match. The CDR3 length is 14 residues. Per the germline V gene, CDR1 is SGHRS and CDR2 is YFSETQ.

This chain uses TRBV24-1 with TRBJ1-2; 10 nucleotides line up with TRBD1. CDR3 size: 15 residues. V lost 4 bases and J lost 4; bases outside the gene matches: 5. Germline V CDR1 and CDR2: KGHDR, SFDVKD. CDR3 region: CATSEAGTGVYGYTF. The CDR3 nucleotides read TGTGCCACCAGTGAGGCCGGGACAGGGGTCTATGGCTACACCTTC.

This chain joins TRBV2 and TRBJ2-7; TRBD2 matches at 10 bases. CDR3 length: 13 residues. V gave up 6 bases and J gave up 5 bases; unmatched junction bases: 4. Germline V gene sequence: CDR1 SNHLY, CDR2 FYNNEI. CDR3 region: CASRASGSNEQYF. As DNA, the CDR3 is TGTGCCAGCAGGGCTAGCGGGAGCAACGAGCAGTACTTC.

This chain uses TRBV27 with TRBJ1-2, with no clear D. From germline, CDR1 is MNHEY and CDR2 SMNVEV (reference sequence). This CDR3 has 15 amino acids. V lost 5 bases and J lost 2, with 15 bases in between. The CDR3 spells CASSLDRHGNYGYTF. DNA for the CDR3: TGTGCCAGCAGTCTAGATCGCCACGGAAACTATGGCTACACCTTC.

The V gene is TRBV10-3, the J gene TRBJ2-4; D is unresolved. Germline V gene data show CDR1 as ENHRY and CDR2 as SYGVKD. Trimming left V 3 bases short and J 0 bases short, with 18 bases between. The CDR3 extends over 18 amino acids. In DNA form, the CDR3 reads TGTGCCATCAGTGACCCTCCTCAAAATCCGGTAGCCAAAAACATTCAGTACTTC. This codes for CAISDPPQNPVAKNIQYF.

CDR3 residues: CASSSPGGHGSGYTF. CDR3 coding DNA: TGTGCCAGCAGTTCCCCGGGGGGGCACGGTTCTGGCTACACCTTC. The rearrangement links TRBV6-5 to TRBJ1-2; tentative D call: TRBD1 (6 bases). Trimming pared 4 bases from V and 7 bases from J, leaving 19 bases between. The CDR3 consists of 15 residues. Germline V lookup: CDR1 MNHEY, CDR2 SVGAGI.

The chain uses TRBV19 and TRBJ1-4, with a tentative D call TRBD1 (5 bases). Trimming pared 3 bases from V and 7 bases from J, leaving 12 bases between. Germline V CDR1 and CDR2: LNHDA, SQIVND (reference sequence). This CDR3 has 14 amino acids. CDR3 sequence: CASSMGQGGEKLFF. For the CDR3, the DNA is TGTGCCAGTAGTATGGGGCAGGGCGGTGAAAAACTGTTTTTT. The full variable domain, rest sourced from reference TRBV19 and TRBJ1-4, is DGGITQSPKYLFRKEGQNVTLSCEQNLNHDAMYWYRQDPGQGLRLIYYSQIVNDFQKGDIAEGYSVSREKKESFPLTVTSAQKNPTAFYLCASSMGQGGEKLFFGSGTQLSVL.

The chain recombines TRBV24-1 with TRBJ2-2; weak D call: TRBD1 (5 bases). V dropped 4 bases and J dropped 7 bases, with 18 bases sitting between them. CDR1 and CDR2 (germline): KGHDR, SFDVKD. The CDR3 length is 16 residues. This chain's CDR3 is CATSESNRFPGGELFF. CDR3 nucleotides: TGTGCCACCAGTGAGTCAAACAGGTTTCCTGGCGGGGAGCTGTTTTTT.

The J gene is TRBJ1-4, the V gene TRBV6-5; TRBD1 might be the D (6 bases). The CDR3 extends over 13 amino acids. Trimming took 8 bases from V and 3 from J, leaving 10 bases between them. The germline CDR1 and CDR2 sequences are MNHEY and SVGAGI. The CDR3 DNA sequence: TGTGCCAGCCAGGGGTTATCTAATGAAAAACTGTTTTTT. Translating gives CASQGLSNEKLFF.

J is TRBJ1-6 and V is TRBV6-5; 8 bases are shared with TRBD1. The CDR3 is made up of 15 amino acids. Germline loops: CDR1 MNHEY, CDR2 SVGAGI. J gave up 7 bases and V 6 bases, and 8 bases lay outside the gene matches. CDR3 protein: CASSDLRQGNSPLHF. As DNA, the CDR3 is TGTGCCAGCAGCGACCTCAGACAGGGGAATTCACCCCTCCACTTT.

The chain employs TRBV30 and TRBJ2-2, with D tentatively TRBD1 (5 bases). This CDR3 region has 15 residues. Germline CDR1 GTSNPN, CDR2 SVGIG (reference sequence). V was clipped by 0 bases and J by 3 bases, with 11 bases between them. The CDR3 is CAWSVGRVDTGELFF. The CDR3 coding sequence is TGTGCCTGGAGTGTAGGCAGGGTCGACACCGGGGAGCTGTTTTTT.

The rearrangement joins TRBV4-3 to TRBJ2-2; 10 nucleotides agree with TRBD2. The CDR3 extends over 17 amino acids. Germline trimming cut 0 bases from V and 6 bases from J; bases unmatched to any gene: 7. Germline CDR1 reads LGHNA; CDR2 reads YSLEER. The CDR3 loop is CASSQDSLAGEAGELFF. The CDR3 DNA is TGCGCCAGCAGCCAAGATTCCCTAGCGGGAGAAGCCGGGGAGCTGTTTTTT.

The chain recombines TRBV2 with TRBJ2-1; TRBD1 might be the D (6 bases). Trimming pared 6 bases from V and 8 bases from J, leaving 14 bases between. The CDR3 is made up of 13 amino acids. CDR1 and CDR2 from the germline V gene are SNHLY and FYNNEI. The CDR3 DNA follows: TGTGCCAGCAGCGCAACCTCAGGGGATGAGCAGTTCTTC. The encoded protein is CASSATSGDEQFF.

This chain links TRBV5-6 with TRBJ1-5, with 7 nucleotides matching TRBD1. V lost 3 bases, J lost 5 bases, and 14 bases stayed unmatched. This CDR3 comprises 17 residues. Germline V gives CDR1 SGHDT, CDR2 YYEEEE. In DNA, the CDR3 is TGTGCCAGCAGCTCGGGGCGGGACAGTCTTGGGGATCAGCCCCAGCATTTT. Encoded protein: CASSSGRDSLGDQPQHF. Looking up the rest from reference TRBV5-6 and TRBJ1-5 gives the full variable domain: DAGVTQSPTHLIKTRGQQVTLRCSPKSGHDTVSWYQQALGQGPQFIFQYYEEEERQRGNFPDRFSGHQFPNYSSELNVNALLLGDSALYLCASSSGRDSLGDQPQHFGDGTRLSIL.

In this sample, this clone turned up once. This rearrangement joins TRBV6-1 to TRBJ1-6; D gene uncertain. In germline, CDR1 is MNHNS, CDR2 SASEGT. V was pared by 1 base and J by 8 bases, with 6 bases between. The CDR3 has 13 residues. CDR3 nucleotide sequence: TGTGCCAGCAGTGAAGGACGGGATTCACCCCTCCACTTT. Translation: CASSEGRDSPLHF.